The source of this TCR beta chain is a study of OX40 agonist ivuxolimab in advanced cancers. At the level of the study: Patients in the trial were receiving intravenous ivuxolimab every 2 weeks, at doses of 0.01 to 10 mg/kg. General study results and limits: Nonresponders, in some cases, also had low normalized T-cell clonal expansion. In CD8+ T cells, expanded clones were on average more numerous than in CD4+.

The germline gives CDR1 SEHNR, CDR2 FQNEAQ (reference sequence). V was pared by 5 bases and J by 4 bases, with 3 bases of the junction left unmatched. This CDR3 contains 14 residues. Using immunoSEQ multiplex PCR, the repertoire was profiled, and TCRdb retains in-frame clones only, with some absent. Among around 56,000 clones listed, approximately 82% were seen once. As concerns this clone: Its antigen is not known.

The chain employs TRBV7-9 and TRBJ2-3, with 10 bases matching TRBD1. The material was CD4+ or CD8+ T cells sorted from blood, obtained in a trial of the OX40 agonist ivuxolimab. This TCR was sampled from an adult with an advanced solid tumor such as melanoma, head and neck, liver or kidney cancer. In DNA, the CDR3 is TGTGCCAGCAGCAGGGGGACAGGGGCAGATACGCAGTATTTT. It specifies CASSRGTGADTQYF.